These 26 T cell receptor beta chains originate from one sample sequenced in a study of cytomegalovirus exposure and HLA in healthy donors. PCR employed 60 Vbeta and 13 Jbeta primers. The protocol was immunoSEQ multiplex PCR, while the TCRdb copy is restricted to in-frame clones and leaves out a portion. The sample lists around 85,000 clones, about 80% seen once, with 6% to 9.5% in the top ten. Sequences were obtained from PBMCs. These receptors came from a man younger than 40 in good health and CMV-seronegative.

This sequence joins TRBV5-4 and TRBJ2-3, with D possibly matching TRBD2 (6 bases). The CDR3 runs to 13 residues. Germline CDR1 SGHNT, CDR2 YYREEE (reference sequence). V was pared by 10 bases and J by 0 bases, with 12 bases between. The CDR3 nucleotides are TGTGCCGGCCGGGACTCTAGCACAGATACGCAGTATTTT. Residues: CAGRDSSTDTQYF.

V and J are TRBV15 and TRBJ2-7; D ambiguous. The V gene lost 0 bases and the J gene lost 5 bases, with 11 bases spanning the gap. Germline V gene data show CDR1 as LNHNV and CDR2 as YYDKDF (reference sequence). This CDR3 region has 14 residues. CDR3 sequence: CATSRDTQKNEQYF. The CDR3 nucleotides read TGTGCCACCAGCAGAGATACACAGAAAAACGAGCAGTACTTC.

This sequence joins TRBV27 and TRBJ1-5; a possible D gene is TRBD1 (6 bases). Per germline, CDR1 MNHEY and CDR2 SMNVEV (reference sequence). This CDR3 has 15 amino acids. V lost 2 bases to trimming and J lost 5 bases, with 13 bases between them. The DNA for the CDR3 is TGTGCCAGCAGTTTAGGGGGCTTACCTTATCAGCCCCAGCATTTT. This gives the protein CASSLGGLPYQPQHF.

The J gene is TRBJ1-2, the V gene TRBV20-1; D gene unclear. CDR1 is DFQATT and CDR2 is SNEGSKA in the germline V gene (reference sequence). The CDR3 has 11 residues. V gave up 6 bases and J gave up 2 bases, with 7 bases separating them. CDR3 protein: CSALENYGYTF. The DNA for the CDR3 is TGCAGTGCGTTAGAGAACTATGGCTACACCTTC.

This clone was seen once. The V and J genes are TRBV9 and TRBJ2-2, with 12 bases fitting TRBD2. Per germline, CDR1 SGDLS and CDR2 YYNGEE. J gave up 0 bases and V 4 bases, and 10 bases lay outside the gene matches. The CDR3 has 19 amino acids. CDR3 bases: TGTGCCAGCAGCCTAATACCGACTAGCGGGGGCGCGAACACCGGGGAGCTGTTTTTT. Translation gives CASSLIPTSGGANTGELFF.

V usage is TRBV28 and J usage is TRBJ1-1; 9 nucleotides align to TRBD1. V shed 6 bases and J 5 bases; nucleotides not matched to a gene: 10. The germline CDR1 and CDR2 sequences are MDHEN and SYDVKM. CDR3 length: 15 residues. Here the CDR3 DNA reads TGTGCCAGCAGCCGGACCGGGACAGGGAAGACTGAAGCTTTCTTT. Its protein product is CASSRTGTGKTEAFF. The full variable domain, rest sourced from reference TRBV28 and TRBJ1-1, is DVKVTQSSRYLVKRTGEKVFLECVQDMDHENMFWYRQDPGLGLRLIYFSYDVKMKEKGDIPEGYSVSREKKERFSLILESASTNQTSMYLCASSRTGTGKTEAFFGQGTRLTVV.

DNA for the CDR3: TGCGCCAGCAATACCGGGACAGAGAACACTGAAGCTTTCTTT. Amino acid sequence: CASNTGTENTEAFF. This chain joins TRBV5-1 and TRBJ1-1, with TRBD1 matching 7 bases. V was clipped by 6 bases and J by 1 base; unmatched bases: 6. Per germline, CDR1 SGHRS and CDR2 YFSETQ. CDR3 length equals 14 residues. Using reference TRBV5-1 and TRBJ1-1 for the parts outside the CDR3, the full variable domain is KAGVTQTPRYLIKTRGQQVTLSCSPISGHRSVSWYQQTPGQGLQFLFEYFSETQRNKGNFPGRFSGRQFSNSRSEMNVSTLELGDSALYLCASNTGTENTEAFFGQGTRLTVV.

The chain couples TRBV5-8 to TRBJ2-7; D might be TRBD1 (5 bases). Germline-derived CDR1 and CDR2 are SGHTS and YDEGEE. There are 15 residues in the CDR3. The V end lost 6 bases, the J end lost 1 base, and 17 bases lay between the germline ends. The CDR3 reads CASIWGAGFSYEQYF. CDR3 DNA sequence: TGTGCCAGCATATGGGGCGCAGGGTTTTCCTACGAGCAGTACTTC.

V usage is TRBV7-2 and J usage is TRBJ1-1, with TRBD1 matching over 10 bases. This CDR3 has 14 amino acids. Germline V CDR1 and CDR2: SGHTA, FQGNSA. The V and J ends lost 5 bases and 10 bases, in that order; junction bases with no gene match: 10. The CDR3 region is CASSLRQGAQVAFF. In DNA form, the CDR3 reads TGTGCCAGCAGCCTAAGACAGGGGGCGCAGGTAGCTTTCTTT.

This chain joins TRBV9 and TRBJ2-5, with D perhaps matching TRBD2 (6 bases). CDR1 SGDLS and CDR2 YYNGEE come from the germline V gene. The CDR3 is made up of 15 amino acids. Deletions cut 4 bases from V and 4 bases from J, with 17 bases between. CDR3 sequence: CASSLLGGGGETQYF. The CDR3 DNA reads TGTGCCAGCAGCCTACTCGGGGGAGGAGGAGAGACCCAGTACTTC.

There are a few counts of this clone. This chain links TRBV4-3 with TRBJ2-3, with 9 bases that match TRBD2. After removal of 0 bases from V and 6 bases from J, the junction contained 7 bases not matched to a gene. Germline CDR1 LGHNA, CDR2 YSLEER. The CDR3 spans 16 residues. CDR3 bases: TGCGCCAGCAGCCAAGAGGGCGGGGGGGCACCCGATACGCAGTATTTT. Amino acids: CASSQEGGGAPDTQYF.

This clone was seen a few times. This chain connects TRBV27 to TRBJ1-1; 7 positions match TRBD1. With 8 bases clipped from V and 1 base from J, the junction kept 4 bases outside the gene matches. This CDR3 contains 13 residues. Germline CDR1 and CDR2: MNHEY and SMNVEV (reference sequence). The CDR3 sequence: CASHRGGNTEAFF. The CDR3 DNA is TGTGCCAGCCACAGGGGAGGGAACACTGAAGCTTTCTTT.

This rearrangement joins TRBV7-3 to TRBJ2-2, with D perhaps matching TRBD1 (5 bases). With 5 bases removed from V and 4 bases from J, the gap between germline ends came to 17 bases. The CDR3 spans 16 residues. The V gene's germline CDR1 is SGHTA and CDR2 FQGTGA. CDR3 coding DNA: TGTGCCAGCAGCAACGGGCAGGGTATCGGCACCGGGGAGCTGTTTTTT. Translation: CASSNGQGIGTGELFF. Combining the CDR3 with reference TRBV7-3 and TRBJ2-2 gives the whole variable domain GAGVSQTPSNKVTEKGKYVELRCDPISGHTALYWYRQSLGQGPEFLIYFQGTGAADDSGLPNDRFFAVRPEGSVSTLKIQRTERGDSAVYLCASSNGQGIGTGELFFGEGSRLTVL.

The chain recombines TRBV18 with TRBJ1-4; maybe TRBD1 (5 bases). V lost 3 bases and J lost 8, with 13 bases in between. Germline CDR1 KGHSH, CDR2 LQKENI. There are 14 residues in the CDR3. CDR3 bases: TGTGCCAGCTCACCCGAGGCAGGGCGGGAAAAACTGTTTTTT. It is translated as CASSPEAGREKLFF.

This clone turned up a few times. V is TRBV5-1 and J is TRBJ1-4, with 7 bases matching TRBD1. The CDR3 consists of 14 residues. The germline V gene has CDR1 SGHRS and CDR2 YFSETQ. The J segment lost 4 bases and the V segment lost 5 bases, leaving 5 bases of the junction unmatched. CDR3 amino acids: CASSLQGYNEKLFF. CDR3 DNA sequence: TGCGCCAGCAGTCTACAGGGGTATAATGAAAAACTGTTTTTT.

The CDR3 nucleotides are TGTGCCAGCAGTTTTCTTGGCCGTGACGGGTACGAGCAGTACTTC. It is translated as CASSFLGRDGYEQYF. The chain recombines TRBV6-6 with TRBJ2-7; no clear D. The CDR3 length is 15 residues. Germline V lookup: CDR1 MNHNY, CDR2 SVGAGI (reference sequence). Trimming cost V 4 bases and J 4 bases, with 17 bases left between them.

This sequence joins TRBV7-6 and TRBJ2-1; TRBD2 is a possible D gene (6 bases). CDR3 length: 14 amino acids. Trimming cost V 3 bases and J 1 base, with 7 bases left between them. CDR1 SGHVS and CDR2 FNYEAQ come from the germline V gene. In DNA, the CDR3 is TGTGCCAGCAGCTTGGGGGGATCCTACAATGAGCAGTTCTTC. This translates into CASSLGGSYNEQFF.

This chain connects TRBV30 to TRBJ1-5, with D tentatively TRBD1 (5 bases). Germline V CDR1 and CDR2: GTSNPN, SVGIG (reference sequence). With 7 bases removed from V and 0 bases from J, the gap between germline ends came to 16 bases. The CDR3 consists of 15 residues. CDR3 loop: CASNTGPHSNQPQHF. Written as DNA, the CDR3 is TGTGCCTCGAATACAGGACCACATAGCAATCAGCCCCAGCATTTT.

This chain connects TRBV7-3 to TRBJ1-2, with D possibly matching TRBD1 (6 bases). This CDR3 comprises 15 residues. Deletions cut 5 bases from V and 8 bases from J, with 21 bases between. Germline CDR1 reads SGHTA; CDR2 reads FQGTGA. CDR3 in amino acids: CASSAGPTSQGGYTF. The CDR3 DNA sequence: TGTGCCAGCAGCGCCGGACCGACGTCTCAGGGGGGCTACACCTTC.

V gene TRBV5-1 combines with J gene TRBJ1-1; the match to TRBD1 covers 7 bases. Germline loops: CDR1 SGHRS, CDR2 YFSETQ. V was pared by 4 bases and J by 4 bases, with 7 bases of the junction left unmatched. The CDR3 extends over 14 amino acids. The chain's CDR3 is CASSQGDTLTEAFF. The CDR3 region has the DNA TGCGCCAGCAGCCAGGGGGACACCCTCACTGAAGCTTTCTTT.

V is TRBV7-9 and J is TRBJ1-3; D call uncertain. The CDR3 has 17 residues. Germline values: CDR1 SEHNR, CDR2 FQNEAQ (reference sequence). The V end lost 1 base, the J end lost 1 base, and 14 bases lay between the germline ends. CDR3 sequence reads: CASSLGLSGISGNTIYF. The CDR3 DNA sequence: TGTGCCAGCAGCTTAGGGTTGAGCGGAATATCTGGAAACACCATATATTTT.

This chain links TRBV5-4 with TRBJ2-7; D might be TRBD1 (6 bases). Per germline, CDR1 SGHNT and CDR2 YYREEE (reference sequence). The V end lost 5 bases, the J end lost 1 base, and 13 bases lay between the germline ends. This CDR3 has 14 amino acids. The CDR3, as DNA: TGTGCCAGCAGGCCGCCAGGGGCTTCCTACGAGCAGTACTTC. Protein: CASRPPGASYEQYF.

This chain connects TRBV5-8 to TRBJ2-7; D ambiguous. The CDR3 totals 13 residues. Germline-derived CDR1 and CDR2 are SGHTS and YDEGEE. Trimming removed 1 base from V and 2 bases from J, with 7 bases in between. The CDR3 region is CASSLIATYEQYF. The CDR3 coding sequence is TGTGCCAGCAGCTTGATAGCAACCTACGAGCAGTACTTC.

The CDR3: CASSLGTDNYGYTF. As DNA, the CDR3 is TGTGCCAGCAGCTTGGGGACAGACAACTATGGCTACACCTTC. The V and J genes are TRBV5-6 and TRBJ1-2; D is perhaps TRBD1 (6 bases). This CDR3 is 14 amino acids long. V lost 0 bases to trimming and J lost 2 bases, with 8 bases between them. CDR1 and CDR2 from the germline V gene are SGHDT and YYEEEE.

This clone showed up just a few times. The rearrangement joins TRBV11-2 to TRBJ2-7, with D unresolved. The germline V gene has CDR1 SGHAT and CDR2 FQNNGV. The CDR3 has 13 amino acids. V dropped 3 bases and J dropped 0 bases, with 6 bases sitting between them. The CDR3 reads CASSLVSSYEQYF. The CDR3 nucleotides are TGTGCCAGCAGCTTGGTCAGCTCCTACGAGCAGTACTTC.

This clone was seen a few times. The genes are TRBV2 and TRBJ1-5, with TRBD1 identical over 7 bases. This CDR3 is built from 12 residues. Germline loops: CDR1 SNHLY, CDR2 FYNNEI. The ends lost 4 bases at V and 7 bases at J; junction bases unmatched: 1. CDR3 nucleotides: TGTGCCAGCAGTGGGACAGGCCAGCCCCAGCATTTT. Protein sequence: CASSGTGQPQHF. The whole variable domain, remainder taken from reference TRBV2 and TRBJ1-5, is EPEVTQTPSHQVTQMGQEVILRCVPISNHLYFYWYRQILGQKVEFLVSFYNNEISEKSEIFDDQFSVERPDGSNFTLKIRSTKLEDSAMYFCASSGTGQPQHFGDGTRLSIL.